This record concerns one T cell receptor beta chain sequence. This clone appeared many times. No antigen is known for it. Base qualities are not at hand, and no much larger clone is one base apart. TCRbeta CDR3 regions were amplified from genomic DNA using the immunoSEQ Assay, a bias-controlled multiplex PCR. As for the original processing: Within the assay, amplification of reference gene primers was used to estimate how many nucleated cells each sample contained. Sequence reads were collapsed and filtered to measure the absolute abundance of every unique TCRbeta CDR3 rearrangement. For each sample, productive Simpson clonality was calculated as the square root of Simpson's diversity index across productive rearrangements. TCRdb holds this immuneACCESS table with in-frame rearrangements only. Some clones are missing; in checked studies, unresolved V genes explain under half, and the rest has no known cause. V and J calls and clone size are copied from that table; D and trimming were computed from the DNA. The sample data list some 190,000 clones, and 84% of these were observed just once. 3.2% of the sample belongs to the ten largest clones.

Participants in the prospective study were enrolled through a virtual design, were aged roughly 18 to 100 years, and lived in approximately 25 United States geographic areas. Cohort assignment in the prospective study relied on participant-reported clinical history from a screening survey and a study questionnaire. Recovered participants in ImmuneRACE Cohort 3 were defined by two consecutive negative NP/OP PCR tests, clearance by a healthcare professional, or resolution of symptoms. Mobile phlebotomists in the prospective study collected whole blood, serum and a nasopharyngeal or oropharyngeal swab from every participant. Additional blood draws and questionnaires over an approximately two-month period could optionally be provided by prospective study participants. Blood samples from the prospective study were shipped frozen or at room temperature prior to DNA extraction. The data were taken from a study of blood T cell repertoires in COVID-19 (dated by TCRdb to 2018 to 2020). Study-level background: Samples covering the acute and convalescent phases of COVID-19 were provided by collaborators in the United States, Italy and Spain. The prospective study material was composed of cDNA or gDNA derived from T cells, B-cell-depleted T cells, or PBMCs. Subjects who had been exposed to COVID-19, were actively infected with it, or had recovered from it provided the deeply sampled blood TCRbeta repertoires that made up the dataset. The repertoires were released in a freely available public database intended as a resource for research on the immune response to SARS-CoV-2. Samples were obtained from the ongoing ImmuneRACE study (first 160 participants) and from about 1,300 subjects provided by 6 global collaborators. The sample metadata nearly always contained a de-identified subject ID, COVID-19 status, age in years and sex. Where HLA class I and class II types were available, the types were taken from metadata supplied by the sample provider, not from assay-based typing. Overall study outcomes, separate from this receptor: The amount of clinical and demographic metadata varied by source and participant and was provided uncurated.

CDR1 and CDR2, looked up from the germline V gene (reference sequence), are SEHNR and FQNEAQ. CDR3 length: 14 amino acids, cysteine to phenylalanine. The kept DNA is CDR3 alone, 42 bases in frame from the first base. V and J lose 3 bases and 7 bases, and a span of 10 bases separates them. Sample: PBMCs or T cells enriched from blood (not recorded which). The chain was built from TRBV7-9 and TRBJ1-6, and possibly TRBD1, on 5 matching bases. The clonotype originates from a woman aged 30 to 39 who had recovered from COVID-19. The nucleotides read TGTGCCAGCAGCTTCGACAGTGAGAATTCACCCCTCCACTTT. It specifies CASSFDSENSPLHF.